These 21 T cell receptor beta chains were all obtained from the same sample, sequenced in a study of T cell changes during pregnancy in multiple sclerosis. Repertoires were generated with immunoSEQ multiplex PCR, while TCRdb's copy carries only in-frame clones and drops some. The sample includes about 40,000 clones, 90% to 95% of them seen just once. The sequencing here drew on peripheral blood, taken before pregnancy. The source of these receptors is a female donor with multiple sclerosis, enrolled in a pregnancy study.

The chain joins TRBV5-1 to TRBJ2-5; D not certain. Germline V gene data show CDR1 as SGHRS and CDR2 as YFSETQ. V lost 5 bases, J lost 2 bases, and 7 bases lay in between. CDR3 length: 12 amino acids. The CDR3, as DNA: TGCGCCAGCAGGAGGCAGCAAGAGACCCAGTACTTC. This translates into CASRRQQETQYF.

The chain joins TRBV28 to TRBJ1-2; weak D call: TRBD1 (6 bases). The V and J ends lost 6 bases and 8 bases respectively, with 13 bases between them. The CDR3 totals 12 residues. Germline CDR1 and CDR2: MDHEN and SYDVKM. CDR3 nucleotides: TGTGCCAGCAGCCCAGGACAGTCCGGCTACACCTTC. This codes for CASSPGQSGYTF.

V usage is TRBV6-5 and J usage is TRBJ2-5; D may be TRBD2 (6 bases). Germline CDR1 is MNHEY and CDR2 is SVGAGI. This CDR3 comprises 13 residues. V was pared by 2 bases and J by 5 bases, with 9 bases between. This CDR3 reads CASSYGTGETQYF. The CDR3 DNA follows: TGTGCCAGCAGTTACGGGACTGGTGAGACCCAGTACTTC.

This chain uses TRBV13 with TRBJ1-1, with a weak D call TRBD1 (6 bases). Germline values: CDR1 PRHDT, CDR2 FYEKMQ (reference sequence). V lost 0 bases, J lost 5 bases, and 19 bases lay in between. CDR3 length equals 17 residues. The CDR3 DNA sequence: TGTGCCAGCAGCTTAGGCCGGCGGGGGCCAGGGTTAACTGAAGCTTTCTTT. Translated: CASSLGRRGPGLTEAFF.

The chain uses TRBV28 and TRBJ2-7; a weak D match, TRBD2 (6 bases). Germline CDR1 reads MDHEN; CDR2 reads SYDVKM. The CDR3 sequence is 19 residues long. V was clipped by 6 bases and J by 4 bases, with 31 bases between them. In DNA form, the CDR3 reads TGTGCCAGCAGCCCAAATGGAAGAGGGAGGACCGTACTAGCATACGAGCAGTACTTC. Encoded protein: CASSPNGRGRTVLAYEQYF.

This clone was seen once. V and J are TRBV27 and TRBJ2-2, with D hard to call. From germline, CDR1 is MNHEY and CDR2 SMNVEV (reference sequence). The CDR3 has 14 residues. V lost 1 base and J 0 bases, leaving 3 bases between the germline ends. CDR3 nucleotide sequence: TGTGCCAGCAGTTTATACACGAACACCGGGGAGCTGTTTTTT. This encodes CASSLYTNTGELFF.

V is TRBV28 and J is TRBJ2-7; TRBD1 matches 8 bases. The CDR3 spans 15 residues. With V trimmed by 5 bases and J by 5 bases, 11 bases remained unmatched. From germline, CDR1 is MDHEN and CDR2 SYDVKM. The CDR3 bases are TGTGCCAGCAGTATTGGACAGGGAGTCTACCACGAGCAGTACTTC. Amino acids: CASSIGQGVYHEQYF.

J is TRBJ1-3 and V is TRBV4-1; 11 bases are shared with TRBD1. V lost 3 bases, J lost 2 bases, and 0 bases stayed unmatched. Germline loops: CDR1 MGHRA, CDR2 YSYEKL. The length of the CDR3 is 15 residues. The CDR3 sequence is CASSQGQGAGNTIYF. DNA for the CDR3: TGCGCCAGCAGCCAGGGACAGGGGGCTGGAAACACCATATATTTT.

For the CDR3, the DNA is TGCGCCAGCAGCTTGGACAGTAGCAATCAGCCCCAGCATTTT. It specifies CASSLDSSNQPQHF. This chain uses TRBV5-1 with TRBJ1-5; D not certain. The V gene's germline CDR1 is SGHRS and CDR2 YFSETQ. The CDR3 has 14 amino acids. V shed 0 bases and J shed 0 bases, with 4 bases lying between them.

This clone appeared once. The rearrangement links TRBV2 to TRBJ2-7; TRBD2 agrees at 7 bases. The CDR3 has 14 residues. The V segment lost 1 base and the J segment 4 bases; nucleotides outside the gene matches: 4. Germline V gene sequence: CDR1 SNHLY, CDR2 FYNNEI. The DNA for the CDR3 is TGTGCCAGCAGTGAAGTGGCGGGGGATTACGAGCAGTACTTC. As protein: CASSEVAGDYEQYF.

CDR3 sequence: CASSQYEGDSTYNEQFF. In nucleotides, the CDR3 is TGTGCCAGCAGCCAATATGAGGGGGATTCCACCTACAATGAGCAGTTCTTC. This sequence joins TRBV14 and TRBJ2-1, with D tentatively TRBD1 (6 bases). V lost 2 bases to trimming and J lost 2 bases, with 16 bases between them. Germline CDR1 SGHDN, CDR2 FVKESK. This CDR3 spans 17 amino acids. The entire variable domain, with the rest obtained from reference TRBV14 and TRBJ2-1, is as follows: EAGVTQFPSHSVIEKGQTVTLRCDPISGHDNLYWYRRVMGKEIKFLLHFVKESKQDESGMPNNRFLAERTGGTYSTLKVQPAELEDSGVYFCASSQYEGDSTYNEQFFGPGTRLTVL.

The chain is built from TRBV29-1 and TRBJ2-1; D ambiguous. The CDR3 is 11 amino acids. Germline-derived CDR1 and CDR2 are SQVTM and ANQGSEA. V lost 3 bases, J lost 3 bases, and 3 bases lay in between. The CDR3 spells CSVDSYNEQFF. The CDR3 nucleotides are TGCAGCGTTGACAGCTACAATGAGCAGTTCTTC.

This chain joins TRBV7-9 and TRBJ1-1; D unclear. V was shortened by 1 base and J by 4 bases, with 10 bases between the two germline ends. CDR3 size: 14 residues. CDR1 is SEHNR, CDR2 FQNEAQ, per germline (reference sequence). Written as DNA, the CDR3 is TGTGCCAGCAGCTTAGGGGCCTCGAGCACTGAAGCTTTCTTT. It codes for CASSLGASSTEAFF.

The gene calls are TRBV14 and TRBJ2-3; D uncertain. Trimming pared 1 base from V and 0 bases from J, leaving 11 bases between. The CDR3 runs 16 residues. Germline CDR1 SGHDN, CDR2 FVKESK. The CDR3 spells CASSQVTLTSTDTQYF. DNA for the CDR3: TGTGCCAGCAGCCAAGTAACCTTAACAAGCACAGATACGCAGTATTTT.

The chain has TRBV11-3 and TRBJ2-1, with 10 bases lining up with TRBD2. The CDR3 extends over 15 amino acids. J lost 4 bases, V lost 5 bases, and 5 bases had no gene match. Germline V CDR1 and CDR2: SGHNT, YENEEA. Here the CDR3 DNA reads TGTGCCAGCAGCCCGGGACTAGCGCCTTACAATGAGCAGTTCTTC. Amino acid sequence: CASSPGLAPYNEQFF.

V usage is TRBV7-9 and J usage is TRBJ1-1, with D perhaps matching TRBD1 (5 bases). CDR1 is SEHNR and CDR2 is FQNEAQ in the germline V gene (reference sequence). The CDR3 contains 13 residues. The V end lost 6 bases, the J end lost 4 bases, and 12 bases lay between the germline ends. The CDR3 DNA follows: TGTGCCAGCAGACATACAGGAAGCACTGAAGCTTTCTTT. Its protein product is CASRHTGSTEAFF.

CDR3 sequence: CASSLAGPAGYNEQFF. In DNA form, the CDR3 reads TGTGCCAGCAGCTTGGCCGGGCCAGCGGGCTACAATGAGCAGTTCTTC. This chain connects TRBV5-4 to TRBJ2-1, with D possibly TRBD2 on 6 matching bases. There are 16 residues in the CDR3. Per the germline V gene, CDR1 is SGHNT and CDR2 is YYREEE (reference sequence). The germline V and J ends were trimmed by 0 bases and 3 bases, with 13 bases remaining between them.

V gene TRBV6-6 combines with J gene TRBJ1-5; 8 bases are a match to TRBD1. After removal of 3 bases from V and 5 bases from J, the junction contained 6 bases not matched to a gene. The germline V gene encodes CDR1 MNHNY and CDR2 SVGAGI (reference sequence). The CDR3 is made up of 15 amino acids. CDR3 in DNA: TGTGCCAGCAGTTATATCAGGGGGCTTGATCAGCCCCAGCATTTT. Amino acid sequence: CASSYIRGLDQPQHF.

V and J are TRBV11-2 and TRBJ2-1, with 13 bases fitting TRBD2. The CDR3 runs to 17 residues. With V trimmed by 4 bases and J by 10 bases, 13 bases remained unmatched. Germline V lookup: CDR1 SGHAT, CDR2 FQNNGV. The DNA of the CDR3 is TGTGCCAGCAGCTCCGTAAGGACTAGCGGGAGAAGAAGGGAGCAGTTCTTC. This sequence encodes CASSSVRTSGRRREQFF.

This sequence joins TRBV7-9 and TRBJ1-2, with 9 bases aligning to TRBD1. This CDR3 has 16 amino acids. Trimming removed 3 bases from V and 1 base from J; junction bases left unmatched: 6. From germline, CDR1 is SEHNR and CDR2 FQNEAQ (reference sequence). Written as DNA, the CDR3 is TGTGCCAGCAGCTTTGGGGACAGGGCGGTTAACTATGGCTACACCTTC. It is translated as CASSFGDRAVNYGYTF.

The chain recombines TRBV27 with TRBJ2-1; the match to TRBD2 covers 11 bases. This CDR3 region has 16 residues. CDR1 MNHEY and CDR2 SMNVEV come from the germline V gene (reference sequence). The V segment lost 8 bases and the J segment 5 bases; nucleotides outside the gene matches: 11. The CDR3 coding sequence is TGTGCCAGCCGCCATACCGGGACTAGCGGCCACAATGAGCAGTTCTTC. It is translated as CASRHTGTSGHNEQFF.